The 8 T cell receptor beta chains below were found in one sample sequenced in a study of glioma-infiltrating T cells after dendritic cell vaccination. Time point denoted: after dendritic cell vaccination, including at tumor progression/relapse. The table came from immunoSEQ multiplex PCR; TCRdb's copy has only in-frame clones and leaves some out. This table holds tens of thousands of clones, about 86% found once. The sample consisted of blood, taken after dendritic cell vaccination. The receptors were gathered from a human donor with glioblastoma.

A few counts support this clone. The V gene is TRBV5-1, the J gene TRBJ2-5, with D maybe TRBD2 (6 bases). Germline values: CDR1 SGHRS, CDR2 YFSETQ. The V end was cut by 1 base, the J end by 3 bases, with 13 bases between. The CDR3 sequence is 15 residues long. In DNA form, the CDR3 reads TGCGCCAGCAGCTTGAATTACGGAGGGGAAGAGACCCAGTACTTC. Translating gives CASSLNYGGEETQYF.

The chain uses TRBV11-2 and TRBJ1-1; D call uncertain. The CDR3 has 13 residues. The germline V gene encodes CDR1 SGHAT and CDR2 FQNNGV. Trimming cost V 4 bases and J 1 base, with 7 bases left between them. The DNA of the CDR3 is TGTGCCAGCAGCTCCCTGTGGAACACTGAAGCTTTCTTT. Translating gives CASSSLWNTEAFF. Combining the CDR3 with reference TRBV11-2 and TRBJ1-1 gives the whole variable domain EAGVAQSPRYKIIEKRQSVAFWCNPISGHATLYWYQQILGQGPKLLIQFQNNGVVDDSQLPKDRFSAERLKGVDSTLKIQPAKLEDSAVYLCASSSLWNTEAFFGQGTRLTVV.

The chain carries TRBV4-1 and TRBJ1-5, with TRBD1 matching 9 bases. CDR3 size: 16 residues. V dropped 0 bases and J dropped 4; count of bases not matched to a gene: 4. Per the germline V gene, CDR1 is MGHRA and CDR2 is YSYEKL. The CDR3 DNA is TGCGCCAGCAGCCAAGAATCCGGGACAGGGAATCAGCCCCAGCATTTT. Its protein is CASSQESGTGNQPQHF.

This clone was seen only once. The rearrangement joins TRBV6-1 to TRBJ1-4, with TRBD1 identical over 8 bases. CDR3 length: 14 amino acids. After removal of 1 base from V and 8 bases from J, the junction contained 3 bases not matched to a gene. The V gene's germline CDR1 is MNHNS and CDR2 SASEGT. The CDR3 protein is CASSEGTGREKLFF. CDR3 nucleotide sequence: TGTGCCAGCAGTGAAGGGACAGGGAGGGAAAAACTGTTTTTT.

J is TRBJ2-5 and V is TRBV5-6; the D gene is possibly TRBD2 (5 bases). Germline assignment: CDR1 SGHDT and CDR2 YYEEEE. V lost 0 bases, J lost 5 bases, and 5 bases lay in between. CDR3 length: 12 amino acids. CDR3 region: CASSLAGETQYF. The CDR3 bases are TGTGCCAGCAGCTTGGCGGGGGAGACCCAGTACTTC.

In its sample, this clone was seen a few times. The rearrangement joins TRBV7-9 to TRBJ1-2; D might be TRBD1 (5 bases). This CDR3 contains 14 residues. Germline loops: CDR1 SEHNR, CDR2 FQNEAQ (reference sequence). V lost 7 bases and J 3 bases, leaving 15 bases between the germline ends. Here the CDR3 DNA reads TGTGCCAGCATCCCCGGGGGGTCACACTATGGCTACACCTTC. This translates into CASIPGGSHYGYTF.

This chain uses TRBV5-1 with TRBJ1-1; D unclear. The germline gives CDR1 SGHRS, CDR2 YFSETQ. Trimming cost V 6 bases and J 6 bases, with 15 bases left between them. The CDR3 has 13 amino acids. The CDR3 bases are TGCGCCAGCAAACTGGGTGGAGGTCCTGAAGCTTTCTTT. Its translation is CASKLGGGPEAFF.

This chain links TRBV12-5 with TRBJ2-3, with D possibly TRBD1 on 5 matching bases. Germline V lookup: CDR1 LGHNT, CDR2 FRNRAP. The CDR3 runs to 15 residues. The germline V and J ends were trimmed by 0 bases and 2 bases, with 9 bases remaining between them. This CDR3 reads CASGLVIGATDTQYF. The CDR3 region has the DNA TGTGCTAGTGGTTTGGTAATAGGGGCCACAGATACGCAGTATTTT. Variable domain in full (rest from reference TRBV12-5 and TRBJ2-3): DARVTQTPRHKVTEMGQEVTMRCQPILGHNTVFWYRQTMMQGLELLAYFRNRAPLDDSGMPKDRFSAEMPDATLATLKIQPSEPRDSAVYFCASGLVIGATDTQYFGPGTRLTVL.